A few counts support the clone carrying this T cell receptor beta chain. Primed by a sample-barcoded 5' primer and a J-beta primer mix, a second PCR proceeded for 7 to 11 cycles. The template-switch adaptor, which had 12 random nucleotides, put a tag on each cDNA molecule. In TCRdb, the 5' RACE reads were re-called with MiXCR into one record per CDR3 protein. This table holds some 550,000 distinct CDR3 sequences, around 50% found once. This sample is part of a study of blood T cells in healthy people across ages. The V gene's germline CDR1 is SNHLY and CDR2 FYNNEI. Germline trimming cut 7 bases from V and 5 bases from J; bases unmatched to any gene: 10. CDR3 length: 14 residues.

Sequencing was done on a sample of blood. The chain employs TRBV2 and TRBJ2-7; 8 bases match TRBD2. This TCR was recovered from a man older than 75 in good health. CDR3 residues: CASNLGLEVHEQYF. Here the CDR3 DNA reads TGTGCCAGCAATCTGGGACTAGAGGTCCACGAGCAGTACTTC.